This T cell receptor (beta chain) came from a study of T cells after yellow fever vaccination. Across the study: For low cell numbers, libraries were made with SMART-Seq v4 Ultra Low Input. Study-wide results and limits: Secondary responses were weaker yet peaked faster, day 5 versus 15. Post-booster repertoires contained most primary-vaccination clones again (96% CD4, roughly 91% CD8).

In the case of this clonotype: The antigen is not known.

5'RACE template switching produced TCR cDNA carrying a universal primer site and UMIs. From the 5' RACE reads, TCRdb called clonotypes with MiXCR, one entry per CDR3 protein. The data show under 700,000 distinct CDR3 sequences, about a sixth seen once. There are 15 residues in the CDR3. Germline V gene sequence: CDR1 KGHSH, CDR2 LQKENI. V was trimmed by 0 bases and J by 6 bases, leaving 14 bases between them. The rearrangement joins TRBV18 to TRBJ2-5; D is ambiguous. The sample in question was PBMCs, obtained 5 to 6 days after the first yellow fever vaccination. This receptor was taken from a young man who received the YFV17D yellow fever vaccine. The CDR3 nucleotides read TGTGCCAGCTCACCACCCTCGGCCTCGCTGCAGACCCAGTACTTC. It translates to CASSPPSASLQTQYF.